This TCR beta chain is drawn from a study of somatic mutations in cytotoxic T cells in rheumatoid arthritis. Only in-frame clones appear in the TCRdb table, and some are missing; sequencing was by immunoSEQ multiplex PCR. The table shows about 30,000 clones, with 80% to 85% occurring only once. Germline CDR1 reads SQVTM; CDR2 reads ANQGSEA. The CDR3 loop spans 14 amino acids. The V and J ends lost 7 bases and 3 bases, in that order; junction bases with no gene match: 9. The source is an adult with rheumatoid arthritis. The chain couples TRBV29-1 to TRBJ2-7; 10 bases line up with TRBD2. Sequencing was carried out using CD8+ T cells sorted from blood. This CDR3 reads CSALLAGGVYEQYF. In DNA form, the CDR3 reads TGCAGCGCGCTTTTAGCGGGGGGAGTCTACGAGCAGTACTTC.